This entry is about one T cell receptor beta chain. This entry belongs to a study of blood T cell repertoires in COVID-19. About the research overall: Sites in the United States, Italy and Spain provided acute and convalescent COVID-19 samples. PBMCs, B-cell-depleted T cells, or T cells provided the cDNA or gDNA that made up the material.

J lost 4 bases, V lost 4 bases, and 10 bases had no gene match. CDR3 length equals 17 residues. CDR1 and CDR2 (germline): SGHRS, YFSETQ. In the authors' workflow: Nucleated cell counts were estimated from reference gene primer amplification. Data came from immunoSEQ multiplex PCR; TCRdb stores just in-frame clones and leaves some out. D and trimming were read from the DNA, whereas the V and J calls and clone size are those reported in that table. The sample lists some 61,000 clones; 89% were seen once. Sequencing was performed on peripheral blood. The clonotype originates from a man between 60 and 75 years old with acute or convalescent COVID-19. V is TRBV5-1 and J is TRBJ2-1; TRBD2 matches 11 bases. CDR3 protein: CASSPPQGLAAYNEQFF. CDR3 DNA: TGCGCCAGCAGCCCCCCCCAGGGACTAGCGGCTTACAATGAGCAGTTCTTC. Based on the CDR3 plus reference TRBV5-1 and TRBJ2-1, the full variable domain is KAGVTQTPRYLIKTRGQQVTLSCSPISGHRSVSWYQQTPGQGLQFLFEYFSETQRNKGNFPGRFSGRQFSNSRSEMNVSTLELGDSALYLCASSPPQGLAAYNEQFFGPGTRLTVL.